Following are 17 T cell receptor beta chains from one sample sequenced in a study of CD8+CD57+ T cells in acquired aplastic anemia. Patients chosen for sequencing had shown CD8+CD57+ cell expansion by flow cytometry. The use of genomic DNA as template underpinned the TCR beta VDJ and CDR3 profiling. TCRdb re-analysed the reads in MiXCR, keeping a single row per CDR3 protein. The sample lists about 190,000 distinct CDR3 sequences, roughly half occurring once. The material sequenced was sorted CD4+, CD8+, or CD8+CD57+ T cells (not recorded which) from PBMCs. Receptors originate from a human donor with aplastic anemia.

This sequence joins TRBV20-1 and TRBJ1-6; the D is unclear. In germline, CDR1 is DFQATT, CDR2 SNEGSKA (reference sequence). The CDR3 is made up of 13 amino acids. V dropped 1 base and J dropped 10 bases, with 11 bases sitting between them. CDR3: CSARGREGSPLHF. The CDR3, as DNA: TGCAGTGCTAGAGGAAGAGAGGGATCACCCCTCCACTTT.

The genes are TRBV29-1 and TRBJ1-2; a weak D match, TRBD1 (5 bases). The germline gives CDR1 SQVTM, CDR2 ANQGSEA. Trimming pared 4 bases from V and 14 bases from J, leaving 11 bases between. This CDR3 is 9 amino acids long. The CDR3 bases are TGCAGCGTTGGGGACGGGCCGACCTTC. Protein sequence: CSVGDGPTF.

Only a few counts were recorded for this clonotype. The chain couples TRBV20-1 to TRBJ2-5, with D hard to call. Trimming stripped 1 base from V and 5 bases from J, with 29 bases between. This CDR3 comprises 19 residues. Germline CDR1 is DFQATT and CDR2 is SNEGSKA (reference sequence). As DNA, the CDR3 is TGCAGTGCTAGAGGGACCCCCAGCGAGACCAGCCGACCTCAGGAGACCCAGTACTTC. It codes for CSARGTPSETSRPQETQYF.

The chain joins TRBV9 to TRBJ1-5; D is possibly TRBD1 (5 bases). Trimming left V 7 bases short and J 0 bases short, with 14 bases between. The germline V gene has CDR1 SGDLS and CDR2 YYNGEE. The CDR3 spans 15 residues. The CDR3 protein is CASATGGNSNQPQHF. CDR3 bases: TGTGCCAGCGCTACGGGGGGAAATAGCAATCAGCCCCAGCATTTT.

In this sample, this clonotype turned up many times. DNA of the CDR3: TGTGCCAGTAAAATAAACTGGGGCAACTCGCAAGAGACCCAGTACTTC. Translation: CASKINWGNSQETQYF. The rearrangement uses TRBV19 and TRBJ2-5; D perhaps matches TRBD1 (5 bases). V was clipped by 7 bases and J by 2 bases, with 20 bases between them. CDR1 is LNHDA, CDR2 SQIVND, per germline (reference sequence). The CDR3 totals 16 residues.

The table lists this clonotype with a few counts. The chain recombines TRBV5-1 with TRBJ2-7, with D perhaps matching TRBD1 (5 bases). The CDR3 is 13 amino acids. V was cut by 0 bases and J by 5 bases, with 9 bases left in between. Germline V lookup: CDR1 SGHRS, CDR2 YFSETQ. CDR3 amino acids: CASSLVRQNEQYF. In DNA form, the CDR3 reads TGCGCCAGCAGCTTGGTGCGACAGAACGAGCAGTACTTC.

The chain couples TRBV19 to TRBJ2-5, with 8 bases matching TRBD1. Per the germline V gene, CDR1 is LNHDA and CDR2 is SQIVND (reference sequence). CDR3 length equals 14 residues. V gave up 8 bases and J gave up 2 bases; unmatched junction bases: 7. In nucleotides, the CDR3 is TGTGCCAGTGGAACAACAGGGGGGCAAGAGACCCAGTACTTC. It is translated as CASGTTGGQETQYF.

The chain carries TRBV2 and TRBJ1-1; the match to TRBD1 covers 10 bases. Germline assignment: CDR1 SNHLY and CDR2 FYNNEI. The CDR3 runs to 14 residues. The V segment lost 6 bases and the J segment 2 bases; nucleotides outside the gene matches: 3. The CDR3 DNA is TGTGCCAGCAGAAGACAGGGGGCAAACACTGAAGCTTTCTTT. This gives the protein CASRRQGANTEAFF.

This clonotype was counted ten times or more. The V gene is TRBV10-1, the J gene TRBJ1-1; 8 bases are shared with TRBD1. Germline V gives CDR1 WNHNN, CDR2 SYGVQD (reference sequence). This CDR3 has 14 residues. The J segment lost 4 bases and the V segment lost 6 bases, leaving 7 bases of the junction unmatched. CDR3 sequence (DNA): TGCGCCAGCAGGGGTCTCACAGGGGGCACTGAAGCTTTCTTT. This sequence encodes CASRGLTGGTEAFF.

The chain carries TRBV6-2 or TRBV6-3 and TRBJ1-1, with D possibly TRBD1 on 5 matching bases. The CDR3 spans 13 residues. The V end was cut by 10 bases, the J end by 3 bases, with 15 bases between. Germline CDR1 and CDR2: MNHEY and SVGEGT. DNA of the CDR3: TGTGCCACCTTTCAGGGTTATCACACTGAAGCTTTCTTT. Translation: CATFQGYHTEAFF.

This clonotype has just a few counts. V and J are TRBV25-1 and TRBJ1-6; TRBD1 matches 9 bases. This CDR3 has 14 amino acids. V lost 5 bases to trimming and J lost 8 bases; unmatched junction nucleotides: 4. In germline, CDR1 is MGHDK, CDR2 SYGVNS. As DNA, the CDR3 is TGTGCCAGCAGTCCGACAGGGGGTCATTCACCCCTCCACTTT. It is translated as CASSPTGGHSPLHF.

The chain carries TRBV5-6 and TRBJ1-5, with D possibly being TRBD1 (6 bases). Germline lookup yields CDR1 SGHDT and CDR2 YYEEEE. The V gene lost 2 bases and the J gene lost 0 bases, with 12 bases spanning the gap. This CDR3 has 16 amino acids. CDR3 DNA sequence: TGTGCCAGCAGCTTCGGAGGGGGGCCTAGCAATCAGCCCCAGCATTTT. It codes for CASSFGGGPSNQPQHF.

This rearrangement joins TRBV19 to TRBJ2-3; 10 bases agree with TRBD2. Germline values: CDR1 LNHDA, CDR2 SQIVND (reference sequence). The V and J ends lost 6 bases and 0 bases, in that order; junction bases with no gene match: 6. The CDR3 spans 16 residues. As DNA, the CDR3 is TGTGCCAGTAGGGTACAACTAGCGGGGAGCACAGATACGCAGTATTTT. Encoded protein: CASRVQLAGSTDTQYF.

This clonotype came up many times. This rearrangement joins TRBV20-1 to TRBJ1-1; no clear D. The length of the CDR3 is 13 residues. CDR1 and CDR2 from the germline V gene are DFQATT and SNEGSKA (reference sequence). V was clipped by 6 bases and J by 1 base, with 12 bases between them. CDR3 residues: CSAVRDSNTEAFF. DNA of the CDR3: TGCAGTGCGGTAAGAGATTCGAACACTGAAGCTTTCTTT.

V usage is TRBV4-2 and J usage is TRBJ2-7; 7 nucleotides agree with TRBD1. The CDR3 is 14 residues long. Germline assignment: CDR1 LGHNA and CDR2 YNFKEQ. J was trimmed by 6 bases and V by 5 bases; bases with no gene match: 10. CDR3 in DNA: TGTGCCAGCAGCGCCGGGACAGACTTCTCCGAGCAGTACTTC. Residues: CASSAGTDFSEQYF.

As concerns this clonotype: One base away lies a much larger clone, so this may be a sequencing read error. The V call is TRBV25-1, the J call TRBJ2-2; 10 nucleotides match TRBD1. CDR1 and CDR2 from the germline V gene are MGHDK and SYGVNS. J was trimmed by 6 bases and V by 6 bases; bases with no gene match: 10. The CDR3 is made up of 16 amino acids. CDR3 nucleotides: TGTGCCAGCAGCTCCGGACAGGGGGGGGACGCCGGGGAGCTGTTTTTT. It specifies CASSSGQGGDAGELFF.

This clonotype occurred many times. The chain has TRBV10-3 and TRBJ2-1; 12 nucleotides line up with TRBD2. This CDR3 is 15 amino acids long. J was trimmed by 6 bases and V by 4 bases; bases with no gene match: 4. Germline lookup yields CDR1 ENHRY and CDR2 SYGVKD. The CDR3 spells CAISGGTSGFNEQFF. The CDR3 DNA follows: TGTGCCATCAGTGGAGGGACTAGCGGGTTCAATGAGCAGTTCTTC.